This paragraph covers one T cell receptor beta chain sequence. Assignment of participants to cohorts was predicated upon participant-reported clinical history. TCRdb's copy holds only in-frame clones and misses some; the assay was immunoSEQ multiplex PCR. The data contain fewer than 350,000 clones, about 89% of them singletons. These data originate in a study of blood T cell repertoires in COVID-19. Germline assignment: CDR1 SEHNR and CDR2 FQNEAQ (reference sequence). The CDR3 is made up of 13 amino acids. The V end was cut by 7 bases, the J end by 7 bases, with 11 bases between. The sequencing sample was made of PBMCs or T cells enriched from blood (not recorded which). The sequence derives from a man between 60 and 70 years old who had recovered from COVID-19. V and J are TRBV7-9 and TRBJ1-6; D not certain. CDR3 sequence reads: CASIVVENSPLHF. The CDR3 bases are TGTGCCAGCATCGTAGTGGAGAATTCACCCCTCCACTTT.